This TCR beta chain emerged from a study of cytomegalovirus exposure and HLA in healthy donors. Whole-study context: A previous analysis identified more than 100 million unique TCR beta sequences derived from some 200 million T cells. Whole-study results and caveats: Associated with HLA alleles at 0.05 false discovery rate in a later analysis were about 17,000 TCR beta sequences.

Germline V gene sequence: CDR1 SEHNR, CDR2 FQNEAQ (reference sequence). V lost 5 bases and J lost 7, with 24 bases in between. CDR3 size: 16 residues. A note on this clone: The antigen remains undetermined.

Researchers ran the PCR with 60 Vbeta and 13 Jbeta primers. Here immunoSEQ multiplex PCR was the method, and the copy in TCRdb shows in-frame clones only, minus some. The sample has 150,000 to 200,000 clones, just under 80% seen once. V usage is TRBV7-9 and J usage is TRBJ2-7; maybe TRBD2 (7 bases). Sequencing was done on a sample of PBMCs. This receptor was obtained from a woman between 50 and 59 years old in good health and CMV-seropositive. In DNA form, the CDR3 reads TGTGCCAGCAGCCGCCTGGGACGGGGGGCCGAATGGGAGCAGTACTTC. Its translation is CASSRLGRGAEWEQYF.